This TCR beta chain was profiled in a study of T-cell memory formation after mild COVID-19. TCRdb re-derived calls from the 5' RACE reads in MiXCR, one entry per CDR3 protein. The sample lists roughly 600,000 distinct CDR3 sequences, more than 15% occurring once. Study-wide results and caveats: Clones that got smaller from day 15 to 85 had even CD4/CD8, while clones growing later tipped toward CD4+.

The CDR3 is 14 amino acids. Germline CDR1 SGHRS, CDR2 YFSETQ. The V and J ends lost 4 bases and 7 bases, in that order; junction bases with no gene match: 6. A remark on this clonotype: As yet, its antigen is unknown.

This clonotype originated in an adult woman who had mild COVID-19 (a few samples of this study predate the infection). Cell type and time point are not known. V gene TRBV5-1 combines with J gene TRBJ2-3, with 10 bases aligning to TRBD2. Sequenced: PBMCs or a T cell subset sorted from them (not recorded which). The CDR3 nucleotides read TGCGCCAGCAGCCCCAGCGGGAGGGCCAATACGCAGTATTTT. It specifies CASSPSGRANTQYF.